What follows describes a single TCR beta chain. Mismatch with germline at one junction end may stem from a read error. This CDR3 region has 14 residues. Germline CDR1 MGHRA, CDR2 YSYEKL. The data belong to a study of blood T cell repertoires in COVID-19. Study details: T cells, B-cell-depleted T cells, or PBMCs provided the cDNA or gDNA that served as material.

Only in-frame clones appear in the TCRdb table, and some are missing; sequencing was by immunoSEQ multiplex PCR. The table records about 100,000 clones, roughly 87% of them present only once. J is TRBJ1-4 and V is TRBV4-1, with a tentative D call TRBD1 (5 bases). The material sequenced was peripheral blood. The clonotype originates from a man aged 25-45 years in a cohort sampled during active COVID-19. CDR3 nucleotides: TGCGCCAGCAGCCAAGATCCCGGGAGCGGGGCAATGTCTTTT. Translation: CASSQDPGSGAMSF.